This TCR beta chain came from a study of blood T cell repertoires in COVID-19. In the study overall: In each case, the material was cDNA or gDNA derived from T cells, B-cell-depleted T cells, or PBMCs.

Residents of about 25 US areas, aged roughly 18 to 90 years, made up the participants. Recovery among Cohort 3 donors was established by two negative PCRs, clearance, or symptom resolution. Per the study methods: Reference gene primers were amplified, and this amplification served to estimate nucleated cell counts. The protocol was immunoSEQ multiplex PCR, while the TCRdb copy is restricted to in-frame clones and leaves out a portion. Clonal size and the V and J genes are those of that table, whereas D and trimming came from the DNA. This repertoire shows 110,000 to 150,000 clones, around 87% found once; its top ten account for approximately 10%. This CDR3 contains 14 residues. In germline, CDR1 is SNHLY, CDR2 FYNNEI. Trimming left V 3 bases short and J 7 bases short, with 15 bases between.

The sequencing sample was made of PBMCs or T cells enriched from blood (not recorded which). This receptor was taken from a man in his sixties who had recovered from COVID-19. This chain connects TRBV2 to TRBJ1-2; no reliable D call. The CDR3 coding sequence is TGTGCCAGCAGTGAGAGGAGGCAGGAGAGTGGCTACACCTTC. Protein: CASSERRQESGYTF.